This note documents a single TCR beta chain sequence. The target antigen is unknown. The second PCR ran roughly 7 to 12 cycles with a sample-barcoded 5' primer and J-beta primers. TCRdb reprocessed the 5' RACE reads via MiXCR and lists one record per CDR3 protein. The sample records 1,100,000 or so distinct CDR3 sequences, more than 35% being singletons. The data were taken from a study of blood T cells in healthy people across ages. Findings of the study overall: Estimates drawn from one million T cells were deemed to understate diversity.

The CDR3 is made up of 12 amino acids. Germline lookup yields CDR1 SGDLS and CDR2 YYNGEE. V lost 9 bases, J lost 2 bases, and 5 bases stayed unmatched. Staff drew 8 to 10 milliliters of peripheral blood from each donor. The sample comprised blood. This chain connects TRBV9 to TRBJ2-7; 7 positions match TRBD2. This sequence originates from an older woman in good health. The CDR3: CATGREPYEQYF. The CDR3 DNA reads as TGTGCCACGGGGAGGGAACCCTACGAGCAGTACTTC. The variable domain in full, completed from reference TRBV9 and TRBJ2-7, reads DSGVTQTPKHLITATGQRVTLRCSPRSGDLSVYWYQQSLDQGLQFLIQYYNGEERAKGNILERFSAQQFPDLHSELNLSSLELGDSALYFCATGREPYEQYFGPGTRLTVT.